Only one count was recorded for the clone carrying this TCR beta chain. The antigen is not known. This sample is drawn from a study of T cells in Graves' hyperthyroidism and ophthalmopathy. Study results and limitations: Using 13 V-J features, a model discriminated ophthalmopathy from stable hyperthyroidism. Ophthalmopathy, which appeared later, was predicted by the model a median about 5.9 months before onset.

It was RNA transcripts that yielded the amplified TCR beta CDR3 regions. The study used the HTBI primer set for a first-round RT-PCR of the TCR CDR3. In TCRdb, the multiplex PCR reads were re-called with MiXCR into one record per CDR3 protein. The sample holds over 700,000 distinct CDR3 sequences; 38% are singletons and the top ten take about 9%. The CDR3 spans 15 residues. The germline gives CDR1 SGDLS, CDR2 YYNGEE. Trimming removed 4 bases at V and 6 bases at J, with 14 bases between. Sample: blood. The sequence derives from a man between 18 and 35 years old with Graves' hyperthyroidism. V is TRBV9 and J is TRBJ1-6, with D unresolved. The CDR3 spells CASSSSGQSNSPLHF. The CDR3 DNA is TGTGCCAGCAGCTCGTCGGGCCAGTCTAATTCACCCCTCCACTTT.